The T cell receptor beta chain described here comes from a study of cytomegalovirus exposure and HLA in healthy donors. Notes on the study in general: In a later analysis, HLA-associated TCR beta chains were more clonally expanded than equally common others.

The germline V gene encodes CDR1 LNHNV and CDR2 YYDKDF (reference sequence). With V trimmed by 0 bases and J by 4 bases, 5 bases remained unmatched. This CDR3 region has 16 residues. PCR employed 60 Vbeta and 13 Jbeta primers. Measured with immunoSEQ multiplex PCR; TCRdb has only the in-frame clones, and not every one. The sample includes some 79,000 clones, around three fifths seen only once; the top ten take 15%. A note on this clone: What it recognizes is unknown.

The sequence was collected from a woman between 35 and 50 years old in good health and CMV-seropositive. The specimen sequenced was PBMCs. The chain joins TRBV15 to TRBJ2-3, with 9 nucleotides matching TRBD2. The DNA for the CDR3 is TGTGCCACCAGCAGAGATCTACTAGCGGGCGCAGATACGCAGTATTTT. Amino acids: CATSRDLLAGADTQYF.